A selection of T cell receptor beta chains follows, all from one sample in a study of blood T cell repertoires in COVID-19. Clones were read by immunoSEQ multiplex PCR, and TCRdb kept only the in-frame ones, dropping some. The sample contains more than 45,000 clones, less than 95% of which appear only once. The specimen was peripheral blood. Receptors originate from a man between 65 and 79 years old with active COVID-19. Both conserved end residues are part of each CDR3. Each record gives: D gene, clone size, V gene, J gene, CDR3 protein, CDR3 DNA. The D gene is left open where the match is weak. Only part of the rows carry a size: once, few, many, or a class if the clone is expanded.

D: NA; size: NA; V: TRBV7-9; J: TRBJ1-2; CDR3: CASSLGGGVKDGYTF; DNA: TGTGCCAGCAGCTTAGGCGGCGGGGTTAAGGATGGCTACACCTTC
D: NA; size: NA; V: TRBV6-5; J: TRBJ2-7; CDR3: CASRPLFSSYEQYF; DNA: TGTGCCAGCAGGCCTCTTTTTAGCTCCTACGAGCAGTACTTC
D: TRBD2; size: NA; V: TRBV9; J: TRBJ2-3; CDR3: CASSAGSTSGGADTQYF; DNA: TGTGCCAGCAGCGCCGGTTCGACTAGCGGGGGGGCAGATACGCAGTATTTT
D: TRBD1; size: NA; V: TRBV2; J: TRBJ2-5; CDR3: CASSEGTGLETQYF; DNA: TGTGCCAGCAGTGAGGGGACAGGGTTGGAGACCCAGTACTTC
D: TRBD1; size: NA; V: TRBV6-1; J: TRBJ2-7; CDR3: CASSESGQVYEQYF; DNA: TGTGCCAGCAGTGAGTCTGGACAGGTCTACGAGCAGTACTTC
D: NA; size: NA; V: TRBV2; J: TRBJ2-6; CDR3: CASSEDPGAGANVLTF; DNA: TGTGCCAGCAGTGAAGACCCGGGGGCTGGGGCCAACGTCCTGACTTTC
D: NA; size: once; V: TRBV9; J: TRBJ1-3; CDR3: CASSVASGAGNTIYF; DNA: TGTGCCAGCAGCGTAGCTTCAGGGGCCGGAAACACCATATATTTT
D: NA; size: NA; V: TRBV15; J: TRBJ1-2; CDR3: CATSREDGRGRYGYTF; DNA: TGTGCCACCAGCAGAGAAGATGGCAGGGGACGGTATGGCTACACCTTC
D: NA; size: NA; V: TRBV5-1; J: TRBJ1-1; CDR3: CASSPPSTEAFF; DNA: TGCGCCAGCAGCCCCCCCTCCACTGAAGCTTTCTTT
D: NA; size: NA; V: TRBV28; J: TRBJ1-5; CDR3: CASSLISAAGYQPQHF; DNA: TGTGCCAGCAGTTTGATATCGGCGGCAGGGTATCAGCCCCAGCATTTT
D: NA; size: once; V: TRBV7-8; J: TRBJ2-2; CDR3: CASSLANFGGGELFF; DNA: TGTGCCAGCAGCTTAGCAAATTTCGGGGGCGGGGAGCTGTTTTTT